Below, 20 T cell receptor beta chains from the same sample are listed, as sequenced in a study of regulatory T cells in long-lasting Graves disease. Sample time point: persistent/refractory GD, antithyroid drugs over 5 years with positive TRAb. After RNA was extracted from PBMCs, the TCR library was made from it. Arm-PCR of CDR3 regions and iRepertoire HTBI primers were the basis on which TCR beta libraries were built. In TCRdb, the multiplex PCR reads were re-called with MiXCR into one record per CDR3 protein. The table has 400,000 to 500,000 distinct CDR3 sequences, 21% seen once. Material: peripheral blood mononuclear cells (PBMCs), obtained when the disease was refractory, from a patient treated with antithyroid drugs. The receptors were sampled from a female donor with Graves disease.

There are many counts of this clonotype. The chain links TRBV29-1 to TRBJ2-2; possibly TRBD2 for D (6 bases). Trimming shortened V by 5 bases and J by 7 bases, and 14 bases separated the two germline ends. CDR3 length: 13 residues. CDR1 SQVTM and CDR2 ANQGSEA come from the germline V gene. This CDR3 is CSVQTPSVGELFF. In DNA, the CDR3 is TGCAGCGTTCAAACTCCTAGCGTCGGGGAGCTGTTTTTT.

This clonotype was seen only a few times. The genes are TRBV6-5 and TRBJ2-7, with no clear D. The V end was cut by 0 bases, the J end by 5 bases, with 5 bases between. The length of the CDR3 is 12 residues. In germline, CDR1 is MNHEY, CDR2 SVGAGI. CDR3 bases: TGTGCCAGCAGTTACTCGAGGCACGAGCAGTACTTC. Translation: CASSYSRHEQYF.

This clonotype was seen a handful of times. J is TRBJ1-1 and V is TRBV5-1, with a weak D call TRBD1 (5 bases). V was pared by 0 bases and J by 0 bases, with 9 bases between. CDR1 and CDR2 from the germline V gene are SGHRS and YFSETQ. The CDR3 totals 15 residues. The CDR3 region has the DNA TGCGCCAGCAGCTTGGAGGGAGGGGTGAACACTGAAGCTTTCTTT. The encoded protein is CASSLEGGVNTEAFF.

This clonotype was detected ten times or more. The gene calls are TRBV2 and TRBJ2-2; 11 bases line up with TRBD1. This CDR3 spans 14 amino acids. The V segment lost 6 bases and the J segment 7 bases; nucleotides outside the gene matches: 4. Per the germline V gene, CDR1 is SNHLY and CDR2 is FYNNEI. In DNA, the CDR3 is TGTGCCAGCAGCGGACAGGGGGCTATCGGGGAGCTGTTTTTT. Amino acids: CASSGQGAIGELFF.

This chain links TRBV15 with TRBJ2-3; D is unclear. CDR3 size: 14 residues. Germline CDR1 reads LNHNV; CDR2 reads YYDKDF (reference sequence). Between the trimmed V and J ends, which lost 2 bases and 1 base, there was a span of 7 bases. CDR3 residues: CATSRSSGTDTQYF. In nucleotides, the CDR3 is TGTGCCACCAGCAGATCATCTGGCACAGATACGCAGTATTTT.

The rearrangement links TRBV3-1 to TRBJ2-7, with 10 bases fitting TRBD2. Germline V CDR1 and CDR2: LGHDT, YNNKEL (reference sequence). Losses at the gene ends were 3 bases for V and 3 bases for J; bases not matched to a gene: 2. The CDR3 totals 14 residues. The CDR3 coding sequence is TGTGCCAGCAGCCAGTCTAGCGGGAGCTACGAGCAGTACTTC. It yields the protein CASSQSSGSYEQYF.

A remark on this clonotype: One end of the junction varies from germline; a read error may be responsible. The V call is TRBV5-1, the J call TRBJ1-1, with 8 bases lining up with TRBD1. CDR3 length: 14 residues. Germline V CDR1 and CDR2: SGHRS, YFSETQ. The CDR3 loop reads CAGSSGQGNTEAFF. CDR3 nucleotide sequence: TGCGCCGGCAGCAGTGGACAGGGGAACACTGAAGCTTTCTTT. The variable domain in full, completed from reference TRBV5-1 and TRBJ1-1, reads KAGVTQTPRYLIKTRGQQVTLSCSPISGHRSVSWYQQTPGQGLQFLFEYFSETQRNKGNFPGRFSGRQFSNSRSEMNVSTLELGDSALYLCAGSSGQGNTEAFFGQGTRLTVV.

As for this clonotype: A much bigger clone sits one base away, suggesting this may be a read error. The V call is TRBV15, the J call TRBJ2-7, with TRBD1 matching over 7 bases. The V gene end was trimmed by 11 bases and the J gene end by 1 base; junction bases not matched to a gene: 20. The germline V gene has CDR1 LNHNV and CDR2 YYDKDF (reference sequence). This CDR3 has 17 residues. The chain's CDR3 is CASGPARETGKSYEQYF. The CDR3 bases are TGTGCCTCCGGCCCAGCGAGGGAGACAGGGAAATCCTACGAGCAGTACTTC.

Details on this clonotype: One junction end disagrees with the germline gene, perhaps due to a read error. J is TRBJ1-1 and V is TRBV6-2 or TRBV6-3, with a possible D match to TRBD1 (5 bases). The CDR3 has 17 amino acids. Per the germline V gene, CDR1 is MNHEY and CDR2 is SVGEGT. The CDR3 nucleotides read TGTGGCAGCAGCCCGAGCAGGGACGGTACCATGAACACTGAAGCTTTCTTT. This encodes CGSSPSRDGTMNTEAFF.

The table lists this clonotype with many counts. The chain combines TRBV28 with TRBJ1-6, with D perhaps matching TRBD1 (6 bases). This CDR3 spans 15 amino acids. Trimming removed 3 bases at V and 10 bases at J, with 16 bases between. CDR1 MDHEN and CDR2 SYDVKM come from the germline V gene. Here the CDR3 DNA reads TGTGCCAGCAGTTTGAGGGCCAGGGGTCTATCACCCCTCCACTTT. Translating it yields CASSLRARGLSPLHF.

This clonotype appeared many times. CDR3 loop: CSARDRANTGELFF. The DNA of the CDR3 is TGCAGCGCCCGGGACAGGGCGAACACCGGGGAGCTGTTTTTT. The rearrangement joins TRBV29-1 to TRBJ2-2, with 9 bases matching TRBD1. Germline loops: CDR1 SQVTM, CDR2 ANQGSEA. The CDR3 runs 14 residues. J gave up 0 bases and V 7 bases, and 3 bases lay outside the gene matches.

Only a few counts were recorded for this clonotype. The genes are TRBV7-2 and TRBJ1-1, with D perhaps TRBD1 (6 bases). Looked up from germline, CDR1 is SGHTA and CDR2 is FQGNSA. Trimming took 5 bases from V and 0 from J, leaving 16 bases between them. This CDR3 comprises 16 residues. CDR3 protein: CASSRVTGAMNTEAFF. The DNA for the CDR3 is TGTGCCAGCAGCCGAGTGACAGGAGCCATGAACACTGAAGCTTTCTTT.

Concerning this clonotype: A read error may be the cause here, since a much bigger clone is one base away. V and J are TRBV12-3 or TRBV12-4 and TRBJ1-2; D unclear. The CDR3 has 13 residues. Trimming removed 6 bases at V and 4 bases at J, with 12 bases between. CDR3: CASSNGERYGYTF. CDR3 nucleotide sequence: TGTGCCAGCAGCAATGGCGAACGCTATGGCTACACCTTC.

This clonotype was counted at least ten times. J is TRBJ1-2 and V is TRBV5-1; 7 positions match TRBD1. CDR1 and CDR2 (germline): SGHRS, YFSETQ. V was clipped by 5 bases and J by 2 bases; unmatched bases: 9. This CDR3 has 15 amino acids. CDR3 region: CASRYGTALNYGYTF. CDR3 DNA: TGCGCCAGCAGGTACGGGACAGCCCTGAACTATGGCTACACCTTC.

This clonotype appeared a few times. CDR3 coding DNA: TGTGCCAGCAGCAGCCTGGGGGGAAAGAGCTCCTACGAGCAGTACTTC. This codes for CASSSLGGKSSYEQYF. The chain carries TRBV7-2 and TRBJ2-7, with a possible D match to TRBD2 (6 bases). V lost 5 bases and J 0 bases, leaving 17 bases between the germline ends. The CDR3 consists of 16 residues. Per germline, CDR1 SGHTA and CDR2 FQGNSA.

The J gene is TRBJ2-7, the V gene TRBV5-4; D call uncertain. Germline CDR1 reads SGHNT; CDR2 reads YYREEE (reference sequence). V lost 0 bases and J 4 bases, leaving 8 bases between the germline ends. The CDR3 length is 13 residues. The CDR3 coding sequence is TGTGCCAGCAGCTTGGGACCGGATTACGAGCAGTACTTC. Translation: CASSLGPDYEQYF.

The chain is built from TRBV4-2 and TRBJ2-2; D is unresolved. The CDR3 loop spans 14 amino acids. Between the trimmed V and J ends, which lost 0 bases and 5 bases, there was a span of 7 bases. Germline-derived CDR1 and CDR2 are LGHNA and YNFKEQ. For the CDR3, the DNA is TGTGCCAGCAGCCAAGAGGTGGGAACCGGGGAGCTGTTTTTT. Protein product: CASSQEVGTGELFF.

In this sample, this clonotype turned up many times. CDR3 sequence (DNA): TGTGCCAGCACCCTACAGGGGGCTTTTAAGCAGTACTTC. Its protein is CASTLQGAFKQYF. The chain couples TRBV2 to TRBJ2-7, with 9 positions matching TRBD1. The CDR3 extends over 13 amino acids. V trimming: 7 bases; J trimming: 8 bases; junction bases outside the gene matches: 9. Germline CDR1 and CDR2: SNHLY and FYNNEI.

A note on this clonotype: A much larger clone differs from this one at a single base, so this may be a read error. This rearrangement joins TRBV28 to TRBJ2-7, with TRBD2 matching over 13 bases. The CDR3 sequence is 16 residues long. Per germline, CDR1 MDHEN and CDR2 SYDVKM. DNA for the CDR3: TGTGCCGGCAGTTCCCCCAGGACTAGCGGGAGCTACGAGCAGTACTTC. Translating gives CAGSSPRTSGSYEQYF.

The chain recombines TRBV28 with TRBJ1-1; 7 bases are a match to TRBD1. The CDR3 is made up of 17 amino acids. The V gene end was trimmed by 8 bases and the J gene end by 5 bases; junction bases not matched to a gene: 20. CDR1 MDHEN and CDR2 SYDVKM come from the germline V gene. Written as DNA, the CDR3 is TGTGCCAGCGTAAAACCCCAGGGGGGGTCGTTGCGTACTGAAGCTTTCTTT. Its protein is CASVKPQGGSLRTEAFF.